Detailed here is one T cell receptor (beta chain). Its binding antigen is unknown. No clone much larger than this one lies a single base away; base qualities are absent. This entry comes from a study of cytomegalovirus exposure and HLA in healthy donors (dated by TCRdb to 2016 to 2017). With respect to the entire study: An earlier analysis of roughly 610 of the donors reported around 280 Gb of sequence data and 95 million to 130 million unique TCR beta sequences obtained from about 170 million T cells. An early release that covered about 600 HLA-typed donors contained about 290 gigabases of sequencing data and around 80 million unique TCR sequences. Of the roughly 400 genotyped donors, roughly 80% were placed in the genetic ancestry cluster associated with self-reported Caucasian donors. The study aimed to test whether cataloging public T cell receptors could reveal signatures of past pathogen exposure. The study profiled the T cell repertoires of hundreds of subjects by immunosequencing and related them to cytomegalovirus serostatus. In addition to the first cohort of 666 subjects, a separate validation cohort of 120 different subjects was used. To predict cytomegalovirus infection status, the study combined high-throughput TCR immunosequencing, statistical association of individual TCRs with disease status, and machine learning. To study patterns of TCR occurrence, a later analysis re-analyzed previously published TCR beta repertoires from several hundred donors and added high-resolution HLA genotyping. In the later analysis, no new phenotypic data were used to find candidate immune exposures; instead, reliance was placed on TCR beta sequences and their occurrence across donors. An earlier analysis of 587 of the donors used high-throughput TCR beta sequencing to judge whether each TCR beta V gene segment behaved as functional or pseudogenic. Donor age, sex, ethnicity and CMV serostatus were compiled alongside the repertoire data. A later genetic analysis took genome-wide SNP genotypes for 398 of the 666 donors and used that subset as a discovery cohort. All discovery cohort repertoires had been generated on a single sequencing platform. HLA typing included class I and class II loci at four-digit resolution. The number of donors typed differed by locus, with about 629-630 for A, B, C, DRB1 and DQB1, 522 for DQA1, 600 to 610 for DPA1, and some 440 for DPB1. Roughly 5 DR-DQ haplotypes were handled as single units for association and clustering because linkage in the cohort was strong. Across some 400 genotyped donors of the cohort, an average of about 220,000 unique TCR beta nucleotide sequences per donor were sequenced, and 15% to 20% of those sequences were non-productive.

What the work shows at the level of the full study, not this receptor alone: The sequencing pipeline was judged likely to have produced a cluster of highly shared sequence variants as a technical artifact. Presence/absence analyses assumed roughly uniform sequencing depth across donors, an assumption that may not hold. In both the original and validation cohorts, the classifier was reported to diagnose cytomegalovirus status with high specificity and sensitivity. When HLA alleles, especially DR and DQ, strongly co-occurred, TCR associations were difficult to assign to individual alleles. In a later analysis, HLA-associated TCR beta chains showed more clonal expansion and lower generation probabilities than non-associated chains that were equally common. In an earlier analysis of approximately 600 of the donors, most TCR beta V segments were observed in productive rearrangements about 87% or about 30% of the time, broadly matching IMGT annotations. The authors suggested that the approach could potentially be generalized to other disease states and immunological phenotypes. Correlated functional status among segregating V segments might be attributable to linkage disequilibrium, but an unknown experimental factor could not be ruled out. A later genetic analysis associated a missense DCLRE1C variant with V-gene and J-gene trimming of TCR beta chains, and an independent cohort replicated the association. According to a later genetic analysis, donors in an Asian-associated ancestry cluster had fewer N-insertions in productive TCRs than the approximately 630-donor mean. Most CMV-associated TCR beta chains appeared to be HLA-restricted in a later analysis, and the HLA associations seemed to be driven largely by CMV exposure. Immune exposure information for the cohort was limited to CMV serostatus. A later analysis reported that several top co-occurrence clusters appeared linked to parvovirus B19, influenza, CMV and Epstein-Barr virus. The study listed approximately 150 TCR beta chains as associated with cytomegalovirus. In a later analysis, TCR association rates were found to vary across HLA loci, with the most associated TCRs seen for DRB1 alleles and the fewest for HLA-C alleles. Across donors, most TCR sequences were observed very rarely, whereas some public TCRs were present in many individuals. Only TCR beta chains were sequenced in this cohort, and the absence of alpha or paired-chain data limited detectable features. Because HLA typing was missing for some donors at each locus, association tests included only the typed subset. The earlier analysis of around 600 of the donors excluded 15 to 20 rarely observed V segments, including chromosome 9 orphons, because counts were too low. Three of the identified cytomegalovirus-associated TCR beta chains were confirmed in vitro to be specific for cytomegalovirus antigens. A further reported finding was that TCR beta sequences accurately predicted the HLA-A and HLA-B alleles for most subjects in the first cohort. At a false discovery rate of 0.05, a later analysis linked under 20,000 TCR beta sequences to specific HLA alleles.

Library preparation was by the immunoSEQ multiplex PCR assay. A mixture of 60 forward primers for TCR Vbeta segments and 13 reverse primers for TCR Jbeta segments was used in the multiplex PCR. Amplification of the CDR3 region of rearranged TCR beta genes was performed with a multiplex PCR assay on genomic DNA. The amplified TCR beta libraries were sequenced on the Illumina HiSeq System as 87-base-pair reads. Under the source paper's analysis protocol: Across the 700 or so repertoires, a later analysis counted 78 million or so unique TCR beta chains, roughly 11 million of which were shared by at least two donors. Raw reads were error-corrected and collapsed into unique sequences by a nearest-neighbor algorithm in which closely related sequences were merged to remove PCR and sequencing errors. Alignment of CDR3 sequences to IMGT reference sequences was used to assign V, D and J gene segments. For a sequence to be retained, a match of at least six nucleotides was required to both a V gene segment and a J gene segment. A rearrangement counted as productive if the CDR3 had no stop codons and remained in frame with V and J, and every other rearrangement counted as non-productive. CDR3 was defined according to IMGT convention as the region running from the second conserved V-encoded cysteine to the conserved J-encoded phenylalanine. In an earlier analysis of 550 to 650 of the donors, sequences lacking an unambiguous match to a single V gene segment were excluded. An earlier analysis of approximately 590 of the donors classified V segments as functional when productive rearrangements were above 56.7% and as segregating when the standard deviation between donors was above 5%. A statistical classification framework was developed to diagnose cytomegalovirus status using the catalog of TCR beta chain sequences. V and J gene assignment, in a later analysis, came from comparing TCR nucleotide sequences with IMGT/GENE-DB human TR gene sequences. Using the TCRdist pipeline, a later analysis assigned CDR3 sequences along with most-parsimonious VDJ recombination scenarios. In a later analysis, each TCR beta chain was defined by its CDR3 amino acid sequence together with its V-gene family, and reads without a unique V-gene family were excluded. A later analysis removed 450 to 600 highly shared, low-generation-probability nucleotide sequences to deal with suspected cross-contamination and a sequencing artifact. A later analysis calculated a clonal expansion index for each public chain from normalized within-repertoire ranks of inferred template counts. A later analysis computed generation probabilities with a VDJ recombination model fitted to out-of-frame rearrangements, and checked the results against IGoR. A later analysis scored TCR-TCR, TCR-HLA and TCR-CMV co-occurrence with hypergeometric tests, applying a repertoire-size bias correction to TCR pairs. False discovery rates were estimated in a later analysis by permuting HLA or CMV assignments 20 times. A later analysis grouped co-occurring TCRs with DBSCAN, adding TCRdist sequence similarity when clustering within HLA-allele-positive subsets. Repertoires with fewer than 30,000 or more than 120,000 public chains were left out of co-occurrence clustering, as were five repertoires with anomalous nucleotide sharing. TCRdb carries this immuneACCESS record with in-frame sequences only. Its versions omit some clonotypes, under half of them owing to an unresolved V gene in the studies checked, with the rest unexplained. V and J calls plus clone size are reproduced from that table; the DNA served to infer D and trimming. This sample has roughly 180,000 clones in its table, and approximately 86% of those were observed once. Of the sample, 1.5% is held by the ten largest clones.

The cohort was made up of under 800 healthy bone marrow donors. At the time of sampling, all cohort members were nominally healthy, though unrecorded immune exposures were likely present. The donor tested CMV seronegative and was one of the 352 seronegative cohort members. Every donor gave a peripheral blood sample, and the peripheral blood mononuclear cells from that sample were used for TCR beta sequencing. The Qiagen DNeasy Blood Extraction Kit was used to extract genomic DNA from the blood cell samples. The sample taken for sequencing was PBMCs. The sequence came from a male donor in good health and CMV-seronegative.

CDR3 protein: CASSTRTSGRNQETQYF. In nucleotide form, the sequence is TGTGCCAGTAGTACCCGGACTAGCGGGAGGAACCAAGAGACCCAGTACTTC. This sequence uses TRBV19 and TRBJ2-5; TRBD2 aligns with 14 central bases. CDR1 LNHDA and CDR2 SQIVND were looked up in the germline V gene (reference sequence). Compared with germline, V lacks 4 bases and J lacks 0 bases; bases without a gene match: 4. Reading from cysteine to phenylalanine, the CDR3 counts 17 amino acids. Kept here is only the CDR3 DNA, which spans 51 bases and is read in frame from base 1.